This T cell receptor beta chain was recovered during a study of CD8 T cells in ankylosing spondylitis. A quantitative 5'-RACE method, one with molecular barcodes, was used to make TCR beta libraries. TCRdb redid the calling of the 5' RACE reads with MiXCR, one entry per CDR3 protein. Among 350,000 to 450,000 distinct CDR3 sequences, approximately 20% were seen once, and the ten largest hold about an eighth. This clonotype was found a few times. The V gene lost 3 bases and the J gene lost 5 bases, with 12 bases spanning the gap. Germline V gives CDR1 LGHDT, CDR2 YNNKEL (reference sequence). The CDR3 is made up of 14 amino acids.

The sequenced sample consisted of blood, either unsorted or a sorted T cell fraction (not recorded which). This chain connects TRBV3-1 to TRBJ2-3, with D possibly TRBD2 on 5 matching bases. The TCR was taken from a male donor with ankylosing spondylitis or in good health (not recorded which). The CDR3 reads CASSQSERGDTQYF. DNA of the CDR3: TGTGCCAGCAGCCAGAGTGAACGGGGAGATACGCAGTATTTT.